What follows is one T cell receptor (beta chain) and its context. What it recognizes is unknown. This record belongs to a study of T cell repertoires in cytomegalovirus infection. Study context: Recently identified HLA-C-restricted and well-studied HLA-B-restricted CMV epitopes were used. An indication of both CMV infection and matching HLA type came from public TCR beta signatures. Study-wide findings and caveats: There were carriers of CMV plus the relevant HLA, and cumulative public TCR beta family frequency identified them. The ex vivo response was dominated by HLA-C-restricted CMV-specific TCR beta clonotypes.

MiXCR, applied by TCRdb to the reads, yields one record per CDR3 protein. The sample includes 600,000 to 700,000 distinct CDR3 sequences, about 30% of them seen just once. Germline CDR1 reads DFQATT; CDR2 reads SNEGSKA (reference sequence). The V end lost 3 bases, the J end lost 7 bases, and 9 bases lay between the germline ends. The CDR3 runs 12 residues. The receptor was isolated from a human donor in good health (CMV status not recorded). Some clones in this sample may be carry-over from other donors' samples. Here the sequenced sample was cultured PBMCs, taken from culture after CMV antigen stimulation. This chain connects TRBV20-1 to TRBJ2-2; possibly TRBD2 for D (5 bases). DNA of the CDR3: TGCAGTGCTAGTGGACTCGGCGGGGAGCTGTTTTTT. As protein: CSASGLGGELFF.